These T cell receptor beta chains were read from a single sample in a study of regulatory T cells in long-lasting Graves disease. MiXCR was run by TCRdb on the multiplex PCR reads, yielding one entry per CDR3 protein. The repertoire has under 500,000 distinct CDR3 sequences, less than 25% of them found once; the top ten carry about a fifth. Sequences were derived from peripheral blood mononuclear cells (PBMCs), sampled when the disease was refractory, from a patient treated with antithyroid drugs. These receptors all stem from a female donor with Graves disease. The CDR3 runs from the conserved cysteine through the conserved F or W. D genes are given only for firm matches. A row's size may be missing; if present it is once, few, many or a size class.

v_call	j_call	clone_size	d_call	cdr3_aa	cdr3_nt
TRBV2	TRBJ1-2	many	TRBD1	CASSAQGADGYTF	TGTGCCAGCAGTGCACAGGGGGCTGATGGCTACACCTTC
TRBV4-1	TRBJ2-7	few	.	CASSQAPSVDYEQYF	TGCGCCAGCAGCCAAGCACCTAGCGTCGATTACGAGCAGTACTTC
TRBV24-1	TRBJ2-5	many	.	CATSDIEWGEETQYF	TGTGCCACCAGTGATATCGAATGGGGTGAAGAGACCCAGTACTTC
TRBV6-2/TRBV6-3	TRBJ1-6	.	TRBD1	CASSQGGATSSSPLHF	TGTGCCAGCAGCCAAGGGGGCGCAACCAGTAGTTCACCCCTCCACTTT
TRBV30	TRBJ1-6	few	.	CAWSGDYNSPLHF	TGTGCCTGGAGTGGGGACTATAATTCACCCCTCCACTTT
TRBV27	TRBJ1-2	few	TRBD1	CASSFPGGGYTF	TGTGCCAGCAGTTTTCCAGGGGGTGGCTACACCTTC
TRBV11-2	TRBJ2-5	many	.	CASSLGGAETQYF	TGTGCCAGCAGCTTGGGGGGCGCGGAGACCCAGTACTTC
TRBV3-1	TRBJ2-4	many	.	CASSPSPGGSNIQYF	TGTGCCAGCAGCCCCAGCCCAGGAGGATCAAACATTCAGTACTTC
TRBV19	TRBJ2-7	.	TRBD2	CASSIDGAGAFYEQYF	TGTGCCAGTAGTATAGATGGTGCGGGAGCTTTCTACGAGCAGTACTTC
TRBV12-3/TRBV12-4	TRBJ2-7	many	.	CASSLSALNEQYF	TGTGCCAGCAGTTTAAGCGCCCTTAACGAGCAGTACTTC
TRBV9	TRBJ1-1	few	.	CASSVGTVGEAFF	TGTGCCAGCAGCGTAGGTACAGTAGGTGAAGCTTTCTTT
TRBV20-1	TRBJ2-7	few	.	CSARDFGSYEQYF	TGCAGTGCTAGAGATTTCGGCAGCTACGAGCAGTACTTC
TRBV7-6	TRBJ2-7	.	TRBD1	CASSSGTGIVEQYF	TGTGCCAGCAGCTCCGGGACAGGGATTGTCGAGCAGTACTTC
TRBV18	TRBJ1-5	few	.	CASSPQGRQPQHF	TGTGCCAGCTCCCCGCAGGGGCGGCAGCCCCAGCATTTT
TRBV6-1	TRBJ2-7	.	.	CASSEALQGHGSYEQYF	TGTGCCAGCAGTGAAGCGCTTCAGGGACACGGCTCCTACGAGCAGTACTTC
TRBV15	TRBJ1-2	many	TRBD1	CATSIGKDRDGYTF	TGTGCCACCAGCATAGGGAAGGACAGGGATGGCTACACCTTC
TRBV28	TRBJ2-7	.	.	CASSPGRTSVRYF	TGTGCCAGCAGCCCGGGACGGACAAGTGTGCGGTACTTC
TRBV19	TRBJ2-2	.	.	CASTLRRTGTNTGELFF	TGTGCCAGTACCCTCAGGAGAACAGGCACGAACACCGGGGAGCTGTTTTTT
TRBV20-1	TRBJ1-1	many	.	CSATGHMNTEAFF	TGCAGTGCTACCGGACATATGAACACTGAAGCTTTCTTT
TRBV6-1	TRBJ1-1	few	.	CASSAPLGDTEAFF	TGTGCCAGCAGTGCCCCCTTAGGAGACACTGAAGCTTTCTTT
TRBV5-6	TRBJ2-5	.	.	CASSSAGRGETQYF	TGTGCCAGCAGCTCCGCCGGGAGAGGAGAGACCCAGTACTTC
TRBV2	TRBJ2-2	many	TRBD2	CASKGLASNTGELFF	TGTGCCAGCAAGGGACTAGCGTCGAACACCGGGGAGCTGTTTTTT
TRBV6-5	TRBJ2-5	.	.	CASSYPNSQETQYF	TGTGCCAGCAGTTACCCGAACAGCCAAGAGACCCAGTACTTC
TRBV4-2	TRBJ2-7	.	.	CASSQDLLGSGGSYEQYF	TGTGCCAGCAGCCAAGACCTCCTGGGGAGTGGAGGCTCCTACGAGCAGTACTTC
TRBV2	TRBJ2-7	.	TRBD1	CASTFSGGTGVDLQQYF	TGTGCCAGCACTTTCTCGGGCGGGACAGGGGTTGATCTACAGCAGTACTTC
TRBV7-9	TRBJ2-4	.	.	CASSSPLRGDIQYF	TGTGCCAGCAGCTCACCGCTCAGGGGCGACATTCAGTACTTC
TRBV12-3/TRBV12-4	TRBJ1-4	many	.	CASSLDREKLFF	TGTGCCAGCAGCTTAGACAGAGAAAAACTGTTTTTT
TRBV19	TRBJ2-7	few	.	CASRRDPLSEQYF	TGTGCCAGCAGGAGGGATCCTCTATCCGAGCAGTACTTC
TRBV7-3	TRBJ2-7	many	TRBD2	CASSLKRRGEHEQYF	TGTGCCAGCAGCTTAAAGCGGCGGGGGGAACACGAGCAGTACTTC